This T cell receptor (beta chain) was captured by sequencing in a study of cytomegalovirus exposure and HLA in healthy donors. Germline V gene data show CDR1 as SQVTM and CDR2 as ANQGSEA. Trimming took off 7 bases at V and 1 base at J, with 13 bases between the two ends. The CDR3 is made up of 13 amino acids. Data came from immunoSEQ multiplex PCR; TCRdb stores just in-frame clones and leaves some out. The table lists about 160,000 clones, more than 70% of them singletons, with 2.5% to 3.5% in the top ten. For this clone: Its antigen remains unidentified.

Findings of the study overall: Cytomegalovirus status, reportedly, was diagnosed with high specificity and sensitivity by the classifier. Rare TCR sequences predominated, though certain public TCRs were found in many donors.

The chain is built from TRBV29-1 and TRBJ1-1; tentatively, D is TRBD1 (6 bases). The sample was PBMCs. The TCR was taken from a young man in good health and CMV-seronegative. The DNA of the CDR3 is TGCAGCGATCGGGGGGCAGGGAACACTGAAGCTTTCTTT. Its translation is CSDRGAGNTEAFF.